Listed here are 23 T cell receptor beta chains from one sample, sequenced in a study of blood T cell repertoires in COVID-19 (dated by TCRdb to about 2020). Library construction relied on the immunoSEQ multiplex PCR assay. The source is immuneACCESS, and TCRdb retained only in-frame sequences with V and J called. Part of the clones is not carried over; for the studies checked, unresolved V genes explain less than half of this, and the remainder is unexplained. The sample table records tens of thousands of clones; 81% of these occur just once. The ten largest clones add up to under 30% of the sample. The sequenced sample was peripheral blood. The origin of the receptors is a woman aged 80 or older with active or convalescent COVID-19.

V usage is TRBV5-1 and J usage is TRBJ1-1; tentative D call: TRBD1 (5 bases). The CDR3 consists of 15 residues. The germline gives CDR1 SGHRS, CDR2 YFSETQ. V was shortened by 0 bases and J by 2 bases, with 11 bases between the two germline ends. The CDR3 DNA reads TGCGCCAGCAGCTTGGCCGGGACTGAAAACACTGAAGCTTTCTTT. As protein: CASSLAGTENTEAFF.

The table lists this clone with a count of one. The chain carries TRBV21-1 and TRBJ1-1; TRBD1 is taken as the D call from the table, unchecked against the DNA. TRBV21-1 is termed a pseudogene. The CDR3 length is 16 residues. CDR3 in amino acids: CASSKAGRDLNTEAFF. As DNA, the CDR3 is TGTGCCAGCAGCAAAGCCGGCAGGGATTTGAACACTGAAGCTTTCTTT.

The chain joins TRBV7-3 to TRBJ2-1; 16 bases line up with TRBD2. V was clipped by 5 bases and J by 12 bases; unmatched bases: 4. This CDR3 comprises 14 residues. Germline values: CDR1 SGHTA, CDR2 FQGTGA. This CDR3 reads CASSLGTSGGAQFF. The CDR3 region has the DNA TGTGCCAGCAGCCTAGGGACTAGCGGGGGGGCGCAGTTCTTC.

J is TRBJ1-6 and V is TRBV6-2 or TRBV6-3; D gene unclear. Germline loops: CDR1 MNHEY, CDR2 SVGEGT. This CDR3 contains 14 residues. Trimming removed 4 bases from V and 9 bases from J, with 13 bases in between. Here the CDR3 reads CASSSPESISPLHF. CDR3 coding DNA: TGTGCCAGCAGTTCTCCGGAGTCGATTTCACCCCTCCACTTT.

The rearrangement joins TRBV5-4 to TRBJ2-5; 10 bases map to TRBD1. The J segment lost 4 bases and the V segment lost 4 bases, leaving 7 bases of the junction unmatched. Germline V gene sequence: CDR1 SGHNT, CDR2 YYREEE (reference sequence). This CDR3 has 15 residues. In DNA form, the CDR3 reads TGTGCCAGCAGCCGGGACAGGGGAAGGGTAGAGACCCAGTACTTC. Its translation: CASSRDRGRVETQYF. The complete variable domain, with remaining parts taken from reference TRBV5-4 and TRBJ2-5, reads ETGVTQSPTHLIKTRGQQVTLRCSSQSGHNTVSWYQQALGQGPQFIFQYYREEENGRGNFPPRFSGLQFPNYSSELNVNALELDDSALYLCASSRDRGRVETQYFGPGTRLLVL.

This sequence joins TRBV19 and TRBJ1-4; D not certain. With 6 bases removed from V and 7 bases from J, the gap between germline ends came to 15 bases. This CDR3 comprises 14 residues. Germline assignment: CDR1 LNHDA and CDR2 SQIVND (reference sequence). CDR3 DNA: TGTGCCAGTAGCCTTCGGGGTTGGGGTGAAAAACTGTTTTTT. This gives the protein CASSLRGWGEKLFF.

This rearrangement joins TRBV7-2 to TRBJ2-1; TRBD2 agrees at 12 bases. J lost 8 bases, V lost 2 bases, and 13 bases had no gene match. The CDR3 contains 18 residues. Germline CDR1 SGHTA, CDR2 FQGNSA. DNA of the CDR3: TGTGCCAGCAGCTTATCCCCACCCCTAGCGGGGGGGTGGTATGAGCAGTTCTTC. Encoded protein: CASSLSPPLAGGWYEQFF.

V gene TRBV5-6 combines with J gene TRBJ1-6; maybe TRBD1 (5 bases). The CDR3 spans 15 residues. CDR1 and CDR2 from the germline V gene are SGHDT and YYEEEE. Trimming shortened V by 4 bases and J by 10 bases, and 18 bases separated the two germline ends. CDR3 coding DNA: TGTGCCAGCAGCGGAGGGGACCGATCACGGTCACCCCTCCACTTT. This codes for CASSGGDRSRSPLHF.

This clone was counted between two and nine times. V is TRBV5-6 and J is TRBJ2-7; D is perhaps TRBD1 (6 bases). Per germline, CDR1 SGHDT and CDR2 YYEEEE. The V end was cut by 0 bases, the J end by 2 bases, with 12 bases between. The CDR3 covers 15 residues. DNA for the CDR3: TGTGCCAGCAGCTTGGCCCCGGGACAAGCCTACGAGCAGTACTTC. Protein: CASSLAPGQAYEQYF.

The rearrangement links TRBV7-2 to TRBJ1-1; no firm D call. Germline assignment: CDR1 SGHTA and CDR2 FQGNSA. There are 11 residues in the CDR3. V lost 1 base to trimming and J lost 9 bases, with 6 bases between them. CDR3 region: CASSLVRQAFF. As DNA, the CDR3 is TGTGCCAGCAGCTTAGTCAGGCAAGCTTTCTTT.

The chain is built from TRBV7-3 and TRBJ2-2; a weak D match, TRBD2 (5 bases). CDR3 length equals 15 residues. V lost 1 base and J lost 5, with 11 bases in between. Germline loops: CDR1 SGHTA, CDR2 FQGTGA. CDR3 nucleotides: TGTGCCAGCAGCTTAAACCCAGGAGGTACCGGGGAGCTGTTTTTT. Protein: CASSLNPGGTGELFF.

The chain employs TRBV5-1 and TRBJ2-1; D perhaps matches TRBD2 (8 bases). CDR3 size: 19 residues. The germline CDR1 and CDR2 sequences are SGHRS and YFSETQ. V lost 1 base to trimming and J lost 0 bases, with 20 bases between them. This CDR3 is CASSLTGGGAGSSYNEQFF. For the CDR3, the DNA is TGCGCCAGCAGCTTGACGGGAGGGGGCGCGGGAAGCTCCTACAATGAGCAGTTCTTC.

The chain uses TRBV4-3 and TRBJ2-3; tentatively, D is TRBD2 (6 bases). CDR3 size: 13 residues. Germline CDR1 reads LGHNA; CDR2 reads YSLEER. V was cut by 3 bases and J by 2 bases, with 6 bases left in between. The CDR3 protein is CASSQGLTDTQYF. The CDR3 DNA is TGCGCCAGCAGCCAGGGACTCACAGATACGCAGTATTTT.

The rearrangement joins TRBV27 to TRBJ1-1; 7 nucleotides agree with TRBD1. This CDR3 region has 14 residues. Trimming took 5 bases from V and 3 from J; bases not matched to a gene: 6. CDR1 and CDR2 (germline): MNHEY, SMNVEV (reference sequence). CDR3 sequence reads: CASSRQGGDTEAFF. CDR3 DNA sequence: TGTGCCAGCAGTCGACAGGGTGGGGACACTGAAGCTTTCTTT.

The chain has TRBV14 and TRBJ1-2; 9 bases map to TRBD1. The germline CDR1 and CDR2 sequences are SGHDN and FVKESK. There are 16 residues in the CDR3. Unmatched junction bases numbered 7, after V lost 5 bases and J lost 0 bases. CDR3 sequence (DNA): TGTGCCAGCAGCGAGGGACAGGGCAGCCCTAACTATGGCTACACCTTC. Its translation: CASSEGQGSPNYGYTF. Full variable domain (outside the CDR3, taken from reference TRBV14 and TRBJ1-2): EAGVTQFPSHSVIEKGQTVTLRCDPISGHDNLYWYRRVMGKEIKFLLHFVKESKQDESGMPNNRFLAERTGGTYSTLKVQPAELEDSGVYFCASSEGQGSPNYGYTFGSGTRLTVV.

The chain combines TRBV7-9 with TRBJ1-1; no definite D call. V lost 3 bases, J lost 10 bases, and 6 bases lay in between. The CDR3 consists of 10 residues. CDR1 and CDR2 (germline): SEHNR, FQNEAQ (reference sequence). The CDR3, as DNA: TGTGCCAGCAGCTTTGAGGCAGCTTTCTTT. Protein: CASSFEAAFF.

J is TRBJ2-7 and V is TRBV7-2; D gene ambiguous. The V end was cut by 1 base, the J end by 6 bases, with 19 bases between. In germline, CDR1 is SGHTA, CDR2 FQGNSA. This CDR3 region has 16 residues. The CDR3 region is CASSLVLLVTRGEQYF. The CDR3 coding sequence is TGTGCCAGCAGCTTAGTGTTGTTAGTAACAAGAGGCGAGCAGTACTTC.

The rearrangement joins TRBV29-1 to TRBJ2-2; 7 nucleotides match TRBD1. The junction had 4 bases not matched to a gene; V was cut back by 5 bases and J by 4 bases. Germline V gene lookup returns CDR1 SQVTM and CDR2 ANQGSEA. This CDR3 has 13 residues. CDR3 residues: CSVTGVVTGELFF. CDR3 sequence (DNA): TGCAGCGTTACAGGGGTGGTCACCGGGGAGCTGTTTTTT.

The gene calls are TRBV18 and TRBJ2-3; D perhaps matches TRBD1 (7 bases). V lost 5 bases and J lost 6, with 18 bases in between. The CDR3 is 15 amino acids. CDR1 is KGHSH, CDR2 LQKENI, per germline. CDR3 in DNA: TGTGCCAGCTCATCGCAGGGGGGCATGCTTGATACGCAGTATTTT. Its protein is CASSSQGGMLDTQYF.

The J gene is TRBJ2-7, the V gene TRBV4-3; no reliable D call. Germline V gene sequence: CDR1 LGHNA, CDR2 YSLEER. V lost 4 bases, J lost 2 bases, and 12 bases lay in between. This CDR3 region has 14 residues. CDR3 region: CASSLRRGTYEQYF. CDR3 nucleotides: TGCGCCAGCAGCCTTAGGCGCGGAACCTACGAGCAGTACTTC.

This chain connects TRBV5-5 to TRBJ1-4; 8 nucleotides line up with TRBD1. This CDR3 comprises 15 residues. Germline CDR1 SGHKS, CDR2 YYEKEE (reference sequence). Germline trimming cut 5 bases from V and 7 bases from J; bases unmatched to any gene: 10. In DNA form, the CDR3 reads TGTGCCAGCAGGTACTGGCAGGGGGCGAGTGAAAAACTGTTTTTT. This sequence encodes CASRYWQGASEKLFF.

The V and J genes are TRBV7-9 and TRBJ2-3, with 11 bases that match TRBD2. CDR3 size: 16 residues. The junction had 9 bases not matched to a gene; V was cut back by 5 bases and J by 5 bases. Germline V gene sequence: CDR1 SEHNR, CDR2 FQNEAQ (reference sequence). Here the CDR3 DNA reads TGTGCCAGCAGCCACGACCGACTAGCGGGGATAGATACGCAGTATTTT. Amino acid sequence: CASSHDRLAGIDTQYF. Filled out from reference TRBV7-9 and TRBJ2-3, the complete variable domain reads DTGVSQNPRHKITKRGQNVTFRCDPISEHNRLYWYRQTLGQGPEFLTYFQNEAQLEKSRLLSDRFSAERPKGSFSTLEIQRTEQGDSAMYLCASSHDRLAGIDTQYFGPGTRLTVL.

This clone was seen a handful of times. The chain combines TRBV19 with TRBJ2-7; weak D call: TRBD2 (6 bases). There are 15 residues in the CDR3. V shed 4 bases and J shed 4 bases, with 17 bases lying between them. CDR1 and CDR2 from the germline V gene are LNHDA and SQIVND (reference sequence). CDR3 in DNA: TGTGCCAGTAGTACGGGTCCGGGGGAATTATACGAGCAGTACTTC. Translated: CASSTGPGELYEQYF. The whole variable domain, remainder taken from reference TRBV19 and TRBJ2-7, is DGGITQSPKYLFRKEGQNVTLSCEQNLNHDAMYWYRQDPGQGLRLIYYSQIVNDFQKGDIAEGYSVSREKKESFPLTVTSAQKNPTAFYLCASSTGPGELYEQYFGPGTRLTVT.